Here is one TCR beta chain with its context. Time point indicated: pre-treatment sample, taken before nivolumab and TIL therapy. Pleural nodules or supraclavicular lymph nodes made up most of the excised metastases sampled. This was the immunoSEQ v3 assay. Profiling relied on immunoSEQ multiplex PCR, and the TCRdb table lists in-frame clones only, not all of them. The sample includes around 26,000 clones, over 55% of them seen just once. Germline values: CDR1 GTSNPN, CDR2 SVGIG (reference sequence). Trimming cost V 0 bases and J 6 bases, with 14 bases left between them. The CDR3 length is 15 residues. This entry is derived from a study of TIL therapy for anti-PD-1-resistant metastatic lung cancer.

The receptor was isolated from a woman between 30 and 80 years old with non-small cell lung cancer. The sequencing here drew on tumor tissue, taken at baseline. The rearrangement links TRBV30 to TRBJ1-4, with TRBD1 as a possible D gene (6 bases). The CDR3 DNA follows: TGTGCCTGGAGTGTGGGGAGACAGGCTGATGAAAAACTGTTTTTT. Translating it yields CAWSVGRQADEKLFF.